The 32 T cell receptor beta chains presented below share a single source sample, sequenced in a study of CD8 T cells in ankylosing spondylitis. TCRdb recomputed calls from the 5' RACE reads with MiXCR, one row per CDR3 protein. Among more than 200,000 distinct CDR3 sequences listed, about 24% were seen once. The sequenced sample consisted of blood, either unsorted or a sorted T cell fraction (not recorded which). These receptor sequences come from a male donor with ankylosing spondylitis or in good health (not recorded which).

Ten or more counts support this clonotype. The rearrangement uses TRBV7-3 and TRBJ2-3; 10 bases are a match to TRBD1. This CDR3 comprises 14 residues. Germline lookup yields CDR1 SGHTA and CDR2 FQGTGA. V lost 1 base and J lost 13; bases outside the gene matches: 8. The CDR3 region is CASSLIRPGTGEYF. Written as DNA, the CDR3 is TGTGCCAGCAGCTTAATTAGGCCGGGGACAGGGGAGTATTTT.

In this sample, this clonotype turned up many times. The chain joins TRBV29-1 to TRBJ2-7; 12 bases align to TRBD1. V shed 8 bases and J 5 bases; nucleotides not matched to a gene: 4. The germline gives CDR1 SQVTM, CDR2 ANQGSEA. The CDR3 runs 12 residues. CDR3 protein: CSRGQGADEQYF. CDR3 in DNA: TGCAGCAGGGGACAGGGGGCCGACGAGCAGTACTTC.

This clonotype came up many times. This chain connects TRBV7-2 to TRBJ2-3, with a possible D match to TRBD2 (5 bases). V was clipped by 3 bases and J by 3 bases, with 13 bases between them. The length of the CDR3 is 15 residues. The germline CDR1 and CDR2 sequences are SGHTA and FQGNSA. CDR3 region: CASSFFRGSTDTQYF. The CDR3 coding sequence is TGTGCCAGCAGCTTTTTCCGGGGTAGTACAGATACGCAGTATTTT.

The chain has TRBV10-3 and TRBJ2-3; D is perhaps TRBD2 (6 bases). Germline CDR1 ENHRY, CDR2 SYGVKD. The CDR3 sequence is 16 residues long. Trimming left V 0 bases short and J 0 bases short, with 10 bases between. The chain's CDR3 is CAISESRGVSTDTQYF. The CDR3 DNA reads as TGTGCCATCAGTGAGTCGCGCGGGGTAAGCACAGATACGCAGTATTTT.

The sample holds many counts of this clonotype. The chain is built from TRBV29-1 and TRBJ2-7; a weak D match, TRBD2 (6 bases). Trimming left V 5 bases short and J 7 bases short, with 15 bases between. CDR3 length: 12 residues. Looked up from germline, CDR1 is SQVTM and CDR2 is ANQGSEA. Here the CDR3 reads CSVLTGVGEQYF. For the CDR3, the DNA is TGCAGCGTTCTTACGGGAGTCGGTGAGCAGTACTTC.

V and J are TRBV12-3 or TRBV12-4 and TRBJ2-1, with D possibly matching TRBD1 (6 bases). The CDR3 is 15 residues long. V gave up 1 base and J gave up 6 bases, with 13 bases separating them. CDR3 loop: CASSLGVLRGNEQFF. The CDR3 nucleotides read TGTGCCAGCAGTTTAGGGGTGCTCAGGGGCAATGAGCAGTTCTTC.

The table lists this clonotype with many counts. The V and J genes are TRBV29-1 and TRBJ2-5, with 9 bases identical to TRBD1. V was pared by 1 base and J by 2 bases, with 2 bases of the junction left unmatched. Germline loops: CDR1 SQVTM, CDR2 ANQGSEA. CDR3 length equals 14 residues. The DNA for the CDR3 is TGCAGCGTTGAAGGGGACAGGGTGCAAGAGACCCAGTACTTC. Its protein is CSVEGDRVQETQYF.

V is TRBV6-5 and J is TRBJ2-5; D possibly uses TRBD1 or TRBD2 (5 bases each). Trimming removed 1 base from V and 5 bases from J, with 11 bases in between. Germline V gives CDR1 MNHEY, CDR2 SVGAGI. CDR3 length: 14 amino acids. CDR3 in amino acids: CASSYYGDVETQYF. In DNA form, the CDR3 reads TGTGCCAGCAGTTACTATGGGGACGTGGAGACCCAGTACTTC.

This clonotype appeared a few times. The rearrangement uses TRBV6-5 and TRBJ2-7, with 8 bases that match TRBD2. J lost 2 bases, V lost 0 bases, and 6 bases had no gene match. Germline V gene data show CDR1 as MNHEY and CDR2 as SVGAGI. The CDR3 has 16 amino acids. The CDR3 loop reads CASSYSSASGPYEQYF. The CDR3 DNA reads TGTGCCAGCAGTTACTCGTCTGCTAGCGGGCCCTACGAGCAGTACTTC.

The gene calls are TRBV29-1 and TRBJ2-3, with D possibly being TRBD1 (6 bases). Germline V gene sequence: CDR1 SQVTM, CDR2 ANQGSEA. This CDR3 contains 14 residues. V lost 0 bases, J lost 6 bases, and 13 bases lay in between. The CDR3 sequence is CSVEDGRGGDTQYF. Written as DNA, the CDR3 is TGCAGCGTTGAAGATGGCAGGGGTGGCGATACGCAGTATTTT.

Many counts were recorded for this clonotype. The chain couples TRBV29-1 to TRBJ2-1; D unclear. The ends were cut back, 6 bases at V and 0 bases at J, with 18 bases in the middle. The CDR3 is 16 amino acids. Germline V CDR1 and CDR2: SQVTM, ANQGSEA. CDR3 sequence reads: CSVELYGSFSYNEQFF. The CDR3 region has the DNA TGCAGCGTCGAACTTTACGGGTCCTTCTCCTACAATGAGCAGTTCTTC.

This chain links TRBV28 with TRBJ2-3; D remains unclear. The CDR3 contains 15 residues. V was pared by 7 bases and J by 2 bases, with 16 bases between. Germline CDR1 reads MDHEN; CDR2 reads SYDVKM. The CDR3 loop is CASKSPAKNTDTQYF. The CDR3 region has the DNA TGTGCCAGCAAATCCCCGGCCAAGAACACAGATACGCAGTATTTT.

This clonotype was observed at least ten times. The CDR3: CASSVWGYSTDTQYF. The CDR3 coding sequence is TGTGCCAGCAGCGTTTGGGGCTATAGCACAGATACGCAGTATTTT. V gene TRBV9 combines with J gene TRBJ2-3; a possible D gene is TRBD1 (5 bases). In germline, CDR1 is SGDLS, CDR2 YYNGEE. Trimming stripped 2 bases from V and 0 bases from J, with 10 bases between. The CDR3 is 15 residues long.

This clonotype was found a few times. V gene TRBV12-3 or TRBV12-4 combines with J gene TRBJ2-7, with 9 nucleotides matching TRBD1. V lost 5 bases, J lost 3 bases, and 8 bases stayed unmatched. The CDR3 runs to 15 residues. In DNA form, the CDR3 reads TGTGCCAGCAGTGTAGGGACAGGGAGAGGCTACGAGCAGTACTTC. Amino acid sequence: CASSVGTGRGYEQYF.

This chain uses TRBV7-9 with TRBJ2-4; D tentatively fits TRBD1 or TRBD2 (5 bases each). The CDR3 totals 13 residues. Per the germline V gene, CDR1 is SEHNR and CDR2 is FQNEAQ (reference sequence). The V end lost 6 bases, the J end lost 5 bases, and 11 bases lay between the germline ends. The CDR3 loop reads CASSYTGQNIQYF. The DNA of the CDR3 is TGTGCCAGCAGTTACACGGGACAAAACATTCAGTACTTC.

The chain uses TRBV14 and TRBJ1-1, with D unresolved. Germline assignment: CDR1 SGHDN and CDR2 FVKESK. The CDR3 is made up of 13 amino acids. V lost 10 bases and J lost 0, with 12 bases in between. CDR3 sequence (DNA): TGTGCCACCCTTAGACTGGTGAACACTGAAGCTTTCTTT. It specifies CATLRLVNTEAFF.

The chain carries TRBV30 and TRBJ2-7; 9 bases are shared with TRBD1. J gave up 6 bases and V 4 bases, and 7 bases lay outside the gene matches. The germline V gene encodes CDR1 GTSNPN and CDR2 SVGIG (reference sequence). The CDR3 is made up of 13 amino acids. The CDR3, as DNA: TGTGCCTGGACTCTTGGACAGGGGCGCGAGCAGTACTTC. Amino acids: CAWTLGQGREQYF.

This clonotype was seen only a few times. V usage is TRBV29-1 and J usage is TRBJ1-4; 7 bases are shared with TRBD1. V lost 4 bases to trimming and J lost 4 bases; unmatched junction nucleotides: 6. The CDR3 consists of 14 residues. Germline V gene sequence: CDR1 SQVTM, CDR2 ANQGSEA. As DNA, the CDR3 is TGCAGCGTTGGAGCGGGACAGAGTAATGAAAAACTGTTTTTT. Residues: CSVGAGQSNEKLFF.

About this clonotype: The junction does not match germline at one end; this may be a read error. The V and J genes are TRBV2 and TRBJ2-3, with 12 bases identical to TRBD2. The CDR3 is 18 amino acids. Germline V gene lookup returns CDR1 SNHLY and CDR2 FYNNEI. In nucleotides, the CDR3 is TGTACCAGCAGTTTAGGGCCCCTAGCGGGGGGGTTGACAGATACGCAGTATTTT. This gives the protein CTSSLGPLAGGLTDTQYF.

This clonotype was counted only a few times. The chain joins TRBV12-3 or TRBV12-4 to TRBJ1-1, with TRBD1 as a possible D gene (5 bases). The length of the CDR3 is 15 residues. Trimming pared 2 bases from V and 4 bases from J, leaving 14 bases between. The CDR3 loop reads CASSLFPGRGTEAFF. CDR3 coding DNA: TGTGCCAGCAGTTTATTCCCAGGGCGAGGCACTGAAGCTTTCTTT.

This chain uses TRBV12-3 or TRBV12-4 with TRBJ2-2, with D tentatively TRBD1 or TRBD2 (5 bases each). The V end was cut by 5 bases, the J end by 0 bases, with 10 bases between. CDR3 length: 15 amino acids. The CDR3 region has the DNA TGTGCCAGCAGTATGGGACGGACGAACACCGGGGAGCTGTTTTTT. Amino acids: CASSMGRTNTGELFF.

The rearrangement links TRBV4-2 to TRBJ2-7; TRBD2 might be the D (7 bases). V was clipped by 4 bases and J by 2 bases, with 12 bases between them. Germline CDR1 and CDR2: LGHNA and YNFKEQ. The CDR3 extends over 14 amino acids. In DNA, the CDR3 is TGTGCCAGCAGCCGTGCGGGGGCCACCTACGAGCAGTACTTC. This gives the protein CASSRAGATYEQYF.

This clonotype came up many times. This chain uses TRBV2 with TRBJ2-2; 7 bases agree with TRBD1. The junction had 2 bases not matched to a gene; V was cut back by 7 bases and J by 6 bases. Germline assignment: CDR1 SNHLY and CDR2 FYNNEI. The CDR3 spans 12 residues. CDR3 sequence: CASTQGAGELFF. CDR3 sequence (DNA): TGTGCCAGCACCCAGGGGGCCGGGGAGCTGTTTTTT.

The table lists this clonotype with many counts. V and J are TRBV24-1 and TRBJ1-4; weak D call: TRBD1 (5 bases). The CDR3 is 17 amino acids. Trimming left V 4 bases short and J 0 bases short, with 14 bases between. CDR1 is KGHDR and CDR2 is SFDVKD in the germline V gene. CDR3 loop: CATSDTTGGATNEKLFF. The CDR3 DNA sequence: TGTGCCACCAGTGACACCACCGGGGGTGCAACTAATGAAAAACTGTTTTTT.

The chain combines TRBV6-5 with TRBJ2-5; 9 nucleotides match TRBD1. Germline CDR1 and CDR2: MNHEY and SVGAGI. The CDR3 sequence is 14 residues long. Trimming cost V 4 bases and J 2 bases; bases outside gene matches: 2. The chain's CDR3 is CASSSDRGQETQYF. The CDR3 DNA is TGTGCCAGCAGTTCCGACAGGGGGCAAGAGACCCAGTACTTC.

This clonotype was seen ten or more times. The CDR3 coding sequence is TGCAGTGCTAGAGATGGGCAGGGTATTCCTTCTGGCTACACCTTC. As protein: CSARDGQGIPSGYTF. The chain recombines TRBV20-1 with TRBJ1-2, with D maybe TRBD1 (5 bases). The V and J ends lost 0 bases and 7 bases respectively, with 18 bases between them. In germline, CDR1 is DFQATT, CDR2 SNEGSKA (reference sequence). This CDR3 spans 15 amino acids.

This clonotype has a count of ten or more. This chain joins TRBV29-1 and TRBJ1-5; D might be TRBD1 (5 bases). The CDR3 has 13 residues. V lost 4 bases and J lost 3, with 10 bases in between. Germline loops: CDR1 SQVTM, CDR2 ANQGSEA. The CDR3: CSVAPQANQPQHF. The CDR3 coding sequence is TGCAGCGTTGCCCCACAGGCCAATCAGCCCCAGCATTTT.

The V and J genes are TRBV29-1 and TRBJ2-1, with D maybe TRBD1 (6 bases). The V end was cut by 7 bases, the J end by 4 bases, with 11 bases between. This CDR3 contains 12 residues. Germline loops: CDR1 SQVTM, CDR2 ANQGSEA. The chain's CDR3 is CSAHRVYNEQFF. The CDR3, as DNA: TGCAGCGCCCACAGGGTTTACAATGAGCAGTTCTTC.

This clonotype was counted ten times or more. The rearrangement links TRBV12-3 or TRBV12-4 to TRBJ1-5; 8 positions match TRBD1. J lost 5 bases, V lost 6 bases, and 9 bases had no gene match. This CDR3 region has 15 residues. The CDR3 spells CASSRQGFGDQPQHF. CDR3 DNA: TGTGCCAGCAGCCGACAGGGGTTTGGGGATCAGCCCCAGCATTTT.

At least ten counts were recorded for this clonotype. The chain links TRBV20-1 to TRBJ1-2; D gene ambiguous. The CDR3 contains 12 residues. In germline, CDR1 is DFQATT, CDR2 SNEGSKA (reference sequence). V was cut by 3 bases and J by 4 bases, with 9 bases left in between. CDR3 loop: CSASDVGYGYTF. The CDR3 DNA reads as TGCAGTGCTAGCGATGTAGGCTATGGCTACACCTTC.

This clonotype was found many times. CDR3 sequence reads: CSAPHDGSAQYF. CDR3 sequence (DNA): TGCAGTGCCCCCCACGACGGGAGTGCGCAGTATTTT. The rearrangement links TRBV20-1 to TRBJ2-3; tentatively, D is TRBD2 (6 bases). CDR1 DFQATT and CDR2 SNEGSKA come from the germline V gene (reference sequence). This CDR3 contains 12 residues. V shed 6 bases and J shed 10 bases, with 17 bases lying between them.

The chain combines TRBV6-1 with TRBJ2-2; D perhaps matches TRBD1 (6 bases). CDR1 is MNHNS, CDR2 SASEGT, per germline. This CDR3 is built from 13 residues. V was pared by 7 bases and J by 5 bases, with 11 bases between. The CDR3 region is CASNPQGTGELFF. For the CDR3, the DNA is TGTGCCAGCAACCCACAGGGAACCGGGGAGCTGTTTTTT.